This T cell receptor beta chain was recovered during a study of blood T cell repertoires in COVID-19 (dated by TCRdb to the early 2020s). Study-level background: Collaborator samples came from the United States, Italy and Spain and covered acute and convalescent phases of COVID-19. The material from the prospective study consisted of cDNA or gDNA derived from T cells, B-cell-depleted T cells, or PBMCs. Deeply sampled blood TCRbeta repertoires from subjects exposed to, actively infected with, or recovered from COVID-19 were included in the dataset. The repertoires were released in a freely available public database intended as a resource for research on the immune response to SARS-CoV-2. Samples came from the ongoing ImmuneRACE study (first 160 participants) plus 1,254 subjects from 6 global collaborators. Sample metadata almost always included a de-identified subject ID, COVID-19 status, age in years and sex. HLA class I and class II types, where available, came from metadata supplied by the sample provider rather than from assay-based typing. Overall results and qualifications from the work: The amount of clinical and demographic metadata varied by source and participant and was provided uncurated.

TCRbeta CDR3 regions were amplified from genomic DNA by means of the immunoSEQ Assay, a bias-controlled multiplex PCR. The published analysis was carried out like this. The number of nucleated cells in each sample was estimated from the amplification of reference gene primers within the assay. Sequence reads were collapsed and filtered to measure the absolute abundance of every unique TCRbeta CDR3 rearrangement. For each sample, productive Simpson clonality was calculated as the square root of Simpson's diversity index across productive rearrangements. TCRdb mirrors the immuneACCESS table, restricted to in-frame sequences. Some clones are absent from its copies; in checked studies, under half trace to an unresolved V gene, and the reason for the others is unknown. The V and J calls and clone size come from that table; D and trimming were worked out from the DNA. The sample table holds fewer than 110,000 clones, of which approximately 89% were seen once. The ten largest account for 15% to 20% of the sample.

Whole blood was collected in K2EDTA tubes by collaborating institutions according to the institutions' own protocols. For TCRbeta analysis, collaborator samples were shipped as frozen whole blood, as isolated PBMCs, or as DNA extracted from either sample type. A few counts support this clone. Its antigen target is currently unknown. The record has no base qualities; no much larger clone is one base away. The specimen was peripheral blood. The sequence was obtained from a woman aged 80 or older in a cohort sampled during active COVID-19.

This receptor carries the CDR3 CASSPSDFSGNTIYF. The DNA is TGCGCCAGCAGCCCTTCAGATTTCTCTGGAAACACCATATATTTT. In this chain, TRBV10-1 is recombined with TRBJ1-3, with no confidently assigned D gene. For CDR1 and CDR2, the germline V gene (reference sequence) lists WNHNN and SYGVQD. V gives up 6 bases and J gives up 0 bases, and the segment between their germline ends measures 12 bases. CDR3 length: 15 amino acids, cysteine to phenylalanine. The sequence is cut down to CDR3 DNA, 45 bases in frame from base 1.